The 21 T cell receptor beta chains listed next were all sequenced from one sample in a study of blood T cell repertoires in COVID-19. The data were produced by immunoSEQ multiplex PCR, yet TCRdb's version contains in-frame clones alone and is incomplete. The repertoire consists of under 200,000 clones, with around four fifths occurring once and the leading ten covering 10% to 15%. Material for sequencing was peripheral blood. The origin of the receptors is a man between 65 and 79 years old who had recovered from COVID-19.

The chain uses TRBV29-1 and TRBJ2-2, with TRBD1 identical over 7 bases. V lost 7 bases, J lost 5 bases, and 7 bases stayed unmatched. The CDR3 is made up of 13 amino acids. Germline V gene data show CDR1 as SQVTM and CDR2 as ANQGSEA. DNA of the CDR3: TGCAGCGCCCGGGACAGAGGAACCGGGGAGCTGTTTTTT. It yields the protein CSARDRGTGELFF.

The chain recombines TRBV11-2 with TRBJ2-5; 9 nucleotides line up with TRBD1. CDR1 and CDR2 from the germline V gene are SGHAT and FQNNGV. This CDR3 comprises 14 residues. V was pared by 4 bases and J by 5 bases, with 5 bases of the junction left unmatched. The CDR3 reads CASSSTGGRETQYF. The CDR3 DNA follows: TGTGCCAGCAGCTCCACAGGGGGCCGGGAGACCCAGTACTTC.

A single count supports this clone. This chain joins TRBV11-3 and TRBJ2-1, with D uncertain. Germline values: CDR1 SGHNT, CDR2 YENEEA. The CDR3 spans 13 residues. V lost 5 bases and J lost 8, with 13 bases in between. The CDR3 loop reads CASSPGGSDEQFF. In DNA form, the CDR3 reads TGTGCCAGCAGCCCGGGTGGGTCCGATGAGCAGTTCTTC.

The genes are TRBV7-2 and TRBJ2-7; D might be TRBD2 (5 bases). This CDR3 has 12 amino acids. V was cut by 3 bases and J by 5 bases, with 8 bases left in between. Germline assignment: CDR1 SGHTA and CDR2 FQGNSA. The DNA of the CDR3 is TGTGCCAGCAGCTTGAGACTACACGAGCAGTACTTC. It is translated as CASSLRLHEQYF.

The chain joins TRBV7-3 to TRBJ2-1; possible D gene TRBD2, 6 bases. Germline CDR1 reads SGHTA; CDR2 reads FQGTGA. Trimming left V 5 bases short and J 7 bases short, with 18 bases between. The CDR3 is made up of 15 amino acids. The CDR3 here is CASSPLAGKVNEQFF. The CDR3 DNA reads as TGTGCCAGCAGCCCCCTCGCGGGAAAGGTAAATGAGCAGTTCTTC.

The chain links TRBV5-1 to TRBJ2-2; maybe TRBD1 (6 bases). Germline V gene sequence: CDR1 SGHRS, CDR2 YFSETQ. The CDR3 has 14 residues. Trimming left V 2 bases short and J 4 bases short, with 9 bases between. As DNA, the CDR3 is TGCGCCAGCAGCTTCGCAGGGGCCACCGGGGAGCTGTTTTTT. Translating gives CASSFAGATGELFF.

There are a few counts of this clone. J is TRBJ2-1 and V is TRBV7-9; perhaps TRBD2 as D (5 bases). V lost 1 base, J lost 10 bases, and 11 bases lay in between. The CDR3 spans 13 residues. The germline CDR1 and CDR2 sequences are SEHNR and FQNEAQ (reference sequence). This CDR3 reads CASSLDFRGEQFF. The CDR3 DNA is TGTGCCAGCAGCTTAGATTTTCGGGGAGAGCAGTTCTTC.

The chain recombines TRBV11-3 with TRBJ2-1, with no clear D. The CDR3 consists of 14 residues. Germline lookup yields CDR1 SGHNT and CDR2 YENEEA. Deletions cut 1 base from V and 9 bases from J, with 13 bases between. DNA for the CDR3: TGTGCCAGCAGCTTAGCAGGAATCGCCCGTGAGCAGTTCTTC. Its translation: CASSLAGIAREQFF.

This chain joins TRBV7-2 and TRBJ2-7; 8 positions agree with TRBD1. The V gene end was trimmed by 3 bases and the J gene end by 0 bases; junction bases not matched to a gene: 7. The CDR3 runs to 16 residues. The germline V gene encodes CDR1 SGHTA and CDR2 FQGNSA. The CDR3 here is CASSFSRTGSSYEQYF. The CDR3 DNA reads TGTGCCAGCAGCTTCTCGCGGACAGGGAGCTCCTACGAGCAGTACTTC. The variable domain in full, with the rest retrieved from reference TRBV7-2 and TRBJ2-7, is GAGVSQSPSNKVTEKGKDVELRCDPISGHTALYWYRQSLGQGLEFLIYFQGNSAPDKSGLPSDRFSAERTGGSVSTLTIQRTQQEDSAVYLCASSFSRTGSSYEQYFGPGTRLTVT.

The gene calls are TRBV5-1 and TRBJ1-6; 7 bases align to TRBD1. Per the germline V gene, CDR1 is SGHRS and CDR2 is YFSETQ. The CDR3 length is 15 residues. The J segment lost 6 bases and the V segment lost 4 bases, leaving 7 bases of the junction unmatched. The CDR3: CASSLGQQVNSPLHF. CDR3 nucleotides: TGCGCCAGCAGCCTGGGACAGCAAGTTAATTCACCCCTCCACTTT.

The chain carries TRBV6-1 and TRBJ2-3; D gene unclear. CDR1 and CDR2 (germline): MNHNS, SASEGT. The CDR3 sequence is 16 residues long. Trimming shortened V by 0 bases and J by 1 base, and 11 bases separated the two germline ends. The CDR3 DNA sequence: TGTGCCAGCAGTGAAGCAGGCGGCCCGCGCACAGATACGCAGTATTTT. It translates to CASSEAGGPRTDTQYF.

The rearrangement uses TRBV21-1 and TRBJ1-4. TRBV21-1 is labeled a pseudogene. This CDR3 is built from 14 residues. DNA for the CDR3: TGTGCCAGCAGCAAAGGCGACGGAGGGGAAAAACTGTTTTTT. This encodes CASSKGDGGEKLFF.

V is TRBV29-1 and J is TRBJ2-7; no clear D gene. V was clipped by 3 bases and J by 0 bases, with 15 bases between them. Germline CDR1 reads SQVTM; CDR2 reads ANQGSEA. The CDR3 loop spans 15 amino acids. The CDR3 DNA reads as TGCAGCGTTGAGTCGCCCGAGCTTAGCTCCTACGAGCAGTACTTC. Amino acids: CSVESPELSSYEQYF.

This clone was seen just once. The chain uses TRBV6-5 and TRBJ1-5; D remains ambiguous. Between the trimmed V and J ends, which lost 7 bases and 3 bases, there was a span of 16 bases. Per germline, CDR1 MNHEY and CDR2 SVGAGI. The CDR3 covers 15 residues. The CDR3 loop reads CASTLYKIVNQPQHF. The CDR3 bases are TGTGCCAGCACCCTGTACAAGATCGTCAATCAGCCCCAGCATTTT.

The rearrangement links TRBV19 to TRBJ1-4; TRBD1 is a possible D gene (6 bases). The V and J ends lost 3 bases and 4 bases respectively, with 12 bases between them. Germline CDR1 LNHDA, CDR2 SQIVND (reference sequence). The CDR3 length is 15 residues. CDR3 nucleotides: TGTGCCAGTAGTATCCCGGCAGGGGTTAATGAAAAACTGTTTTTT. Protein sequence: CASSIPAGVNEKLFF.

The rearrangement links TRBV5-1 to TRBJ1-4; 8 positions match TRBD1. The CDR3 is 14 amino acids. Germline CDR1 is SGHRS and CDR2 is YFSETQ. Unmatched junction bases numbered 6, after V lost 3 bases and J lost 8 bases. CDR3 in amino acids: CASSYGQGIEKLFF. The CDR3 bases are TGCGCCAGCAGCTATGGACAGGGCATAGAAAAACTGTTTTTT.

The V call is TRBV3-1 (or the pseudogene TRBV3-2), the J call TRBJ2-7; 11 nucleotides match TRBD1. Germline lookup yields CDR1 LGHDT and CDR2 YNNKEL (reference sequence). The CDR3 runs to 18 residues. V dropped 4 bases and J dropped 3; count of bases not matched to a gene: 14. This CDR3 is CASSLTGTGGFVLYEQYF. As DNA, the CDR3 is TGTGCCAGCAGCCTAACCGGGACAGGGGGTTTCGTTCTCTACGAGCAGTACTTC.

This clone turned up a few times. The chain recombines TRBV6-5 with TRBJ2-2; D is possibly TRBD1 (6 bases). The CDR3 has 13 residues. The V end was cut by 11 bases, the J end by 3 bases, with 13 bases between. CDR1 and CDR2 (germline): MNHEY, SVGAGI. Written as DNA, the CDR3 is TGTGCCGTCGGTCAGGGGTACACCGGGGAGCTGTTTTTT. Amino acid sequence: CAVGQGYTGELFF.

This clone was counted a single time. The chain joins TRBV5-1 to TRBJ2-1; possibly TRBD1 for D (6 bases). Trimming cost V 7 bases and J 1 base, with 18 bases left between them. There are 16 residues in the CDR3. From germline, CDR1 is SGHRS and CDR2 YFSETQ. The CDR3 is CASETGLLTSYNEQFF. The CDR3 DNA reads as TGCGCCAGCGAAACAGGGCTACTTACTTCCTACAATGAGCAGTTCTTC. The complete variable domain, with remaining parts taken from reference TRBV5-1 and TRBJ2-1, reads KAGVTQTPRYLIKTRGQQVTLSCSPISGHRSVSWYQQTPGQGLQFLFEYFSETQRNKGNFPGRFSGRQFSNSRSEMNVSTLELGDSALYLCASETGLLTSYNEQFFGPGTRLTVL.

The chain links TRBV3-1 (or the pseudogene TRBV3-2) to TRBJ1-2; the match to TRBD1 covers 7 bases. Trimming cost V 3 bases and J 3 bases; bases outside gene matches: 13. Germline lookup yields CDR1 LGHDT and CDR2 YNNKEL (reference sequence). The CDR3 is 17 residues long. DNA for the CDR3: TGTGCCAGCAGCCAGCCGGGACAGATCCTTCTGGACTATGGCTACACCTTC. Its protein product is CASSQPGQILLDYGYTF.

The chain carries TRBV10-3 and TRBJ2-3; D remains unclear. The germline gives CDR1 ENHRY, CDR2 SYGVKD. This CDR3 region has 16 residues. Between the trimmed V and J ends, which lost 2 bases and 7 bases, there was a span of 19 bases. The CDR3 nucleotides are TGTGCCATCAGTGAGAATCCTGGAGTTTATCTAAATACGCAGTATTTT. It codes for CAISENPGVYLNTQYF.